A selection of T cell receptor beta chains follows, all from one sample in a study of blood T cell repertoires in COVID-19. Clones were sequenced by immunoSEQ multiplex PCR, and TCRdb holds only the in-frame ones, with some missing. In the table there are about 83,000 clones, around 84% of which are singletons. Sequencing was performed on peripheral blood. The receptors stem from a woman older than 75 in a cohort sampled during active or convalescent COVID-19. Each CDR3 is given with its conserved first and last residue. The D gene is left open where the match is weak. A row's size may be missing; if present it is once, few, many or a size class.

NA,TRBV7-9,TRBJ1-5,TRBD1,CASSTHGTDSNQPQHF,TGTGCCAGCAGCACCCACGGGACAGATAGCAATCAGCCCCAGCATTTT
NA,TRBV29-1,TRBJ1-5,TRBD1,CSVAGDRRGLQHF,TGCAGCGTTGCAGGGGACAGGAGGGGGCTCCAGCATTTT
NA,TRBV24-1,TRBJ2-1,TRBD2,CATSDTRTSGINEQFF,TGTGCCACCAGTGACACTAGGACTAGCGGGATCAATGAGCAGTTCTTC
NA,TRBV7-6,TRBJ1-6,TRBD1,CASSSEPGQLSSYNSPLHF,TGTGCCAGCAGCTCGGAACCGGGACAGCTCAGCTCCTATAATTCACCCCTCCACTTT
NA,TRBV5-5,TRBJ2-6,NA,CASSLGQGLIVLTF,TGTGCCAGCAGCTTGGGCCAGGGGCTTATCGTCCTGACTTTC
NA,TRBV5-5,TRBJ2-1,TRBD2,CASSLKAGLGLREQFF,TGTGCCAGCAGCTTGAAAGCGGGGCTAGGTCTGCGTGAGCAGTTCTTC
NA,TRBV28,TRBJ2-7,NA,CASRGQYHEQYF,TGTGCCAGCAGGGGGCAGTATCACGAGCAGTACTTC
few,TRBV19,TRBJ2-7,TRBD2,CASTGRVAGVWEQYF,TGTGCCAGTACTGGCCGGGTAGCGGGAGTTTGGGAGCAGTACTTC
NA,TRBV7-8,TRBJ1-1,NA,CASSFARNTEAFF,TGTGCCAGCAGCTTTGCGAGGAACACTGAAGCTTTCTTT
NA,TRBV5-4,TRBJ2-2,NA,CASSLVAGTGELFF,TGTGCCAGCAGCTTGGTTGCCGGCACCGGGGAGCTGTTTTTT
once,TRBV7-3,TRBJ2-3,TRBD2,CASSLNGRDLPGTQYF,TGTGCCAGCAGCTTAAACGGGAGGGACTTGCCGGGTACGCAGTATTTT
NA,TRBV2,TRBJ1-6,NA,CASSDRSQGLNSPLHF,TGTGCCAGCAGTGATAGGAGTCAGGGGTTAAATTCACCCCTCCACTTT